The clone carrying this T cell receptor beta chain was observed once. This PCR relied on a set of 60 Vbeta primers and 13 Jbeta primers. Sequencing was performed with immunoSEQ multiplex PCR; in TCRdb, only in-frame clones are kept and a portion is missing. The sample contains under 250,000 clones, roughly 80% of which appear only once. Germline CDR1 and CDR2: SGDLS and YYNGEE. V was pared by 0 bases and J by 4 bases, with 2 bases of the junction left unmatched. The CDR3 length is 14 residues. The sample comes from a study of cytomegalovirus exposure and HLA in healthy donors. Specimen: PBMCs. V gene TRBV9 combines with J gene TRBJ2-3; 7 bases match TRBD1. The receptor comes from a male donor in good health and CMV-seronegative. The DNA for the CDR3 is TGTGCCAGCAGCGTAGTCCAGGGGGCAGATACGCAGTATTTT. This encodes CASSVVQGADTQYF.